One and the same sample provided the 31 T cell receptor beta chains below, sequenced in a study of T cell responses to AZD1222 COVID-19 vaccine. Clones were read by immunoSEQ multiplex PCR, and TCRdb kept only the in-frame ones, dropping some. The repertoire consists of more than 95,000 clones, with roughly 89% occurring once and the leading ten covering 25% to 30%. The specimen was peripheral blood, collected on day 0 of AZD1222 vaccination. Receptors were obtained from an adult in good health.

The chain carries TRBV14 and TRBJ1-1; TRBD1 agrees at 7 bases. The CDR3 has 13 amino acids. Per germline, CDR1 SGHDN and CDR2 FVKESK. V gave up 5 bases and J gave up 7 bases; unmatched junction bases: 7. CDR3 bases: TGTGCCAGCAGCGCGGGACAGATGGTTGAAGCTTTCTTT. Protein product: CASSAGQMVEAFF.

The J gene is TRBJ2-3, the V gene TRBV6-5, with unresolved D. CDR1 is MNHEY, CDR2 SVGAGI, per germline. The CDR3 spans 13 residues. V gave up 5 bases and J gave up 3 bases, with 9 bases separating them. This CDR3 is CASSPPGTDTQYF. In DNA form, the CDR3 reads TGTGCCAGCAGTCCCCCCGGAACAGATACGCAGTATTTT.

This clone is a singleton in its sample. The rearrangement uses TRBV11-3 and TRBJ2-7, with TRBD1 matching 9 bases. The V gene end was trimmed by 4 bases and the J gene end by 6 bases; junction bases not matched to a gene: 4. The germline V gene has CDR1 SGHNT and CDR2 YENEEA. The CDR3 is made up of 13 amino acids. CDR3 in amino acids: CASSSGTGIEQYF. CDR3 DNA sequence: TGTGCCAGCAGCTCCGGGACAGGGATCGAGCAGTACTTC.

CDR3 DNA: TGCGCCAGCAGCCGAAGGACAGGGGGCTCCTTGGACCACACAGATACGCAGTATTTT. Protein: CASSRRTGGSLDHTDTQYF. The V and J genes are TRBV4-3 and TRBJ2-3; 11 nucleotides agree with TRBD1. Trimming took 4 bases from V and 2 from J; bases not matched to a gene: 14. CDR3 length equals 19 residues. The germline V gene has CDR1 LGHNA and CDR2 YSLEER.

This chain joins TRBV11-2 and TRBJ2-3; 8 nucleotides align to TRBD1. The ends lost 1 base at V and 14 bases at J; junction bases unmatched: 5. The CDR3 totals 12 residues. Germline V gene sequence: CDR1 SGHAT, CDR2 FQNNGV. The CDR3 DNA is TGTGCCAGCAGCTTAGGACAGGGGAAAGCGTATTTT. Translation: CASSLGQGKAYF.

V and J are TRBV28 and TRBJ2-2; D is ambiguous. Trimming took 3 bases from V and 2 from J, leaving 10 bases between them. CDR3 size: 15 residues. CDR1 is MDHEN and CDR2 is SYDVKM in the germline V gene. The CDR3 sequence is CASSFLGRNTGELFF. The CDR3 DNA sequence: TGTGCCAGCAGTTTCTTGGGAAGAAACACCGGGGAGCTGTTTTTT.

The V call is TRBV2, the J call TRBJ1-1; weak D call: TRBD1 (6 bases). Germline CDR1 and CDR2: SNHLY and FYNNEI. The V gene lost 5 bases and the J gene lost 5 bases, with 15 bases spanning the gap. This CDR3 has 14 residues. CDR3: CASSPQGGGTEAFF. The CDR3 region has the DNA TGTGCCAGCAGTCCACAGGGCGGGGGGACTGAAGCTTTCTTT. The whole variable domain, remainder taken from reference TRBV2 and TRBJ1-1, is EPEVTQTPSHQVTQMGQEVILRCVPISNHLYFYWYRQILGQKVEFLVSFYNNEISEKSEIFDDQFSVERPDGSNFTLKIRSTKLEDSAMYFCASSPQGGGTEAFFGQGTRLTVV.

The genes are TRBV7-2 and TRBJ2-5, with D perhaps TRBD1 or TRBD2 (5 bases each). CDR3 length: 15 amino acids. Trimming took 4 bases from V and 5 from J, leaving 17 bases between them. In germline, CDR1 is SGHTA, CDR2 FQGNSA. The CDR3 DNA follows: TGTGCCAGCAGCTACTTTAGGGTTGAGGGGGAGACCCAGTACTTC. Its protein is CASSYFRVEGETQYF.

The chain carries TRBV4-1 and TRBJ1-1, with D perhaps matching TRBD1 (6 bases). CDR1 is MGHRA, CDR2 YSYEKL, per germline. The CDR3 contains 17 residues. Trimming stripped 0 bases from V and 0 bases from J, with 14 bases between. CDR3 residues: CASSQELGGFVNTEAFF. The CDR3 nucleotides read TGCGCCAGCAGCCAAGAGCTTGGGGGCTTCGTGAACACTGAAGCTTTCTTT.

The chain combines TRBV27 with TRBJ2-1; the D is unclear. The CDR3 runs to 13 residues. In germline, CDR1 is MNHEY, CDR2 SMNVEV (reference sequence). V lost 2 bases, J lost 3 bases, and 5 bases lay in between. The CDR3 protein is CASSLNFYNEQFF. The CDR3 bases are TGTGCCAGCAGTTTAAACTTCTACAATGAGCAGTTCTTC.

The rearrangement uses TRBV3-1 (or the pseudogene TRBV3-2) and TRBJ1-5, with no clear D. With 3 bases removed from V and 5 bases from J, the gap between germline ends came to 11 bases. The CDR3 is 14 residues long. Per the germline V gene, CDR1 is LGHDT and CDR2 is YNNKEL (reference sequence). The CDR3 coding sequence is TGTGCCAGCAGCCACAGTGGGTTGGATCAGCCCCAGCATTTT. Its protein is CASSHSGLDQPQHF.

The sample holds one count of this clone. The rearrangement uses TRBV6-5 and TRBJ1-1; D may be TRBD1 (6 bases). This CDR3 is 15 amino acids long. Germline CDR1 reads MNHEY; CDR2 reads SVGAGI. V was clipped by 4 bases and J by 1 base, with 13 bases between them. The CDR3 nucleotides are TGTGCCAGCAGTTCTTCCGGGACAACGAACACTGAAGCTTTCTTT. The encoded protein is CASSSSGTTNTEAFF.

The chain uses TRBV6-5 and TRBJ1-3; D is uncertain. Trimming left V 0 bases short and J 3 bases short, with 9 bases between. This CDR3 is built from 15 residues. CDR1 MNHEY and CDR2 SVGAGI come from the germline V gene. CDR3 protein: CASSYSREFGNTIYF. DNA for the CDR3: TGTGCCAGCAGTTACTCGCGGGAGTTTGGAAACACCATATATTTT.

The rearrangement joins TRBV4-1 to TRBJ2-1, with 11 positions matching TRBD2. The germline V gene encodes CDR1 MGHRA and CDR2 YSYEKL. After removal of 0 bases from V and 5 bases from J, the junction contained 12 bases not matched to a gene. The CDR3 sequence is 19 residues long. The CDR3 loop reads CASSQDGGLGLAGHNEQFF. As DNA, the CDR3 is TGCGCCAGCAGCCAAGATGGGGGGTTAGGACTAGCGGGCCACAATGAGCAGTTCTTC.

The rearrangement uses TRBV18 and TRBJ2-3; the D gene is possibly TRBD1 (6 bases). CDR1 KGHSH and CDR2 LQKENI come from the germline V gene. V lost 4 bases and J lost 1, with 9 bases in between. This CDR3 has 14 amino acids. The CDR3 sequence is CASSQGVGTDTQYF. The CDR3 DNA follows: TGTGCCAGCTCACAGGGGGTCGGCACAGATACGCAGTATTTT.

The chain joins TRBV5-1 to TRBJ1-3; the D is unclear. In germline, CDR1 is SGHRS, CDR2 YFSETQ. The CDR3 is 16 amino acids. V lost 0 bases to trimming and J lost 0 bases, with 10 bases between them. The CDR3 region is CASSLAWGGSGNTIYF. DNA of the CDR3: TGCGCCAGCAGCTTGGCCTGGGGAGGCTCTGGAAACACCATATATTTT.

The rearrangement joins TRBV2 to TRBJ1-6; TRBD1 agrees at 9 bases. This CDR3 has 14 amino acids. The V and J ends lost 9 bases and 10 bases, in that order; junction bases with no gene match: 10. Germline assignment: CDR1 SNHLY and CDR2 FYNNEI. CDR3 sequence (DNA): TGTGCCAGAGAGACAGGGGGAAAAGGGTCACCCCTCCACTTT. Protein product: CARETGGKGSPLHF.

The chain combines TRBV4-2 with TRBJ1-1; no definite D call. V was clipped by 4 bases and J by 8 bases, with 23 bases between them. Per germline, CDR1 LGHNA and CDR2 YNFKEQ. This CDR3 is built from 16 residues. As DNA, the CDR3 is TGTGCCAGCAGCCCTACATCCGGAGCCGGGTCCCCCGAAGCTTTCTTT. Translation: CASSPTSGAGSPEAFF.

J is TRBJ2-2 and V is TRBV5-3; 12 bases agree with TRBD1. TRBV5-3 belongs to the ORF category, with a function that is uncertain. Unmatched junction bases numbered 5, after V lost 2 bases and J lost 0 bases. CDR3 size: 18 residues. CDR3 DNA: TGTGCCAGAAGCTTCGGGACAGGGGGCCCGGCGAACACCGGGGAGCTGTTTTTT. Amino acids: CARSFGTGGPANTGELFF.

The CDR3 region is CASSRGQGIVYEQYF. The CDR3 coding sequence is TGTGCCAGCAGCAGGGGACAGGGGATAGTCTACGAGCAGTACTTC. J is TRBJ2-7 and V is TRBV27; 10 nucleotides agree with TRBD1. The V gene end was trimmed by 6 bases and the J gene end by 3 bases; junction bases not matched to a gene: 8. Germline CDR1 MNHEY, CDR2 SMNVEV (reference sequence). The CDR3 runs 15 residues.

This clone showed up just once. CDR3 DNA: TGTGCCAGTAGTAACAGCATGAACACTGAAGCTTTCTTT. Translation: CASSNSMNTEAFF. V and J are TRBV19 and TRBJ1-1, with D uncertain. Trimming left V 4 bases short and J 0 bases short, with 6 bases between. CDR3 length: 13 amino acids. Germline V CDR1 and CDR2: LNHDA, SQIVND (reference sequence).

The chain recombines TRBV25-1 with TRBJ1-1; the D is unclear. CDR3 length: 14 residues. V was cut by 2 bases and J by 2 bases, with 9 bases left in between. Germline CDR1 and CDR2: MGHDK and SYGVNS. This chain's CDR3 is CASSEITSNTEAFF. CDR3 DNA: TGTGCCAGCAGTGAAATTACAAGCAACACTGAAGCTTTCTTT.

This clone was observed a handful of times. The chain carries TRBV28 and TRBJ2-7, with TRBD2 identical over 14 bases. CDR1 MDHEN and CDR2 SYDVKM come from the germline V gene. V was clipped by 7 bases and J by 2 bases; unmatched bases: 4. CDR3 length: 15 amino acids. CDR3: CASTQGLAGAYEQYF. CDR3 nucleotide sequence: TGTGCCAGCACCCAGGGACTAGCGGGAGCCTACGAGCAGTACTTC.

This chain joins TRBV7-2 and TRBJ1-1; no definite D call. V was cut by 5 bases and J by 0 bases, with 16 bases left in between. CDR1 is SGHTA, CDR2 FQGNSA, per germline. CDR3 size: 16 residues. CDR3 DNA: TGTGCCAGCAGCGACCTACCGGGCCGGATGAACACTGAAGCTTTCTTT. Protein: CASSDLPGRMNTEAFF.

The genes are TRBV20-1 and TRBJ1-2; D is unclear. There are 11 residues in the CDR3. V dropped 6 bases and J dropped 8 bases, with 13 bases sitting between them. The germline gives CDR1 DFQATT, CDR2 SNEGSKA (reference sequence). CDR3 nucleotides: TGCAGTGCCGTTGTCGAGGGCGGCTACACCTTC. Its translation is CSAVVEGGYTF.

DNA for the CDR3: TGTGCCAGTAGTACCCTAGCGGGAATCTACAATGAGCAGTTCTTC. Translation gives CASSTLAGIYNEQFF. The chain couples TRBV19 to TRBJ2-1, with 9 bases matching TRBD2. CDR1 and CDR2 from the germline V gene are LNHDA and SQIVND (reference sequence). CDR3 size: 15 residues. Trimming removed 4 bases from V and 3 bases from J; junction bases left unmatched: 4. Supplemented by reference TRBV19 and TRBJ2-1, the full variable domain reads DGGITQSPKYLFRKEGQNVTLSCEQNLNHDAMYWYRQDPGQGLRLIYYSQIVNDFQKGDIAEGYSVSREKKESFPLTVTSAQKNPTAFYLCASSTLAGIYNEQFFGPGTRLTVL.

The chain couples TRBV3-1 (or the pseudogene TRBV3-2) to TRBJ1-3; possibly TRBD1 for D (5 bases). This CDR3 has 15 amino acids. V lost 0 bases to trimming and J lost 4 bases, with 10 bases between them. Germline V gene data show CDR1 as LGHDT and CDR2 as YNNKEL (reference sequence). The DNA of the CDR3 is TGTGCCAGCAGCCAAGATAGGACATCGGGAAACACCATATATTTT. It encodes CASSQDRTSGNTIYF.

This chain connects TRBV15 to TRBJ2-1; 11 bases line up with TRBD2. Trimming at V came to 5 bases and at J to 4 bases, leaving 10 bases not matched to a gene. CDR1 and CDR2 from the germline V gene are LNHNV and YYDKDF (reference sequence). The CDR3 totals 17 residues. The DNA of the CDR3 is TGTGCCACCAGCTCTCCCGGCCGGACTAGCGGGTACAATGAGCAGTTCTTC. Translation gives CATSSPGRTSGYNEQFF.

J is TRBJ2-3 and V is TRBV7-2, with 7 bases lining up with TRBD2. The CDR3 runs 16 residues. The germline V gene encodes CDR1 SGHTA and CDR2 FQGNSA. Trimming cost V 2 bases and J 2 bases; bases outside gene matches: 7. The CDR3 region has the DNA TGTGCCAGCAGCTTAAAGGCTAGCGGATACACAGATACGCAGTATTTT. Amino acids: CASSLKASGYTDTQYF.

The rearrangement links TRBV2 to TRBJ2-5, with 14 bases lining up with TRBD2. The CDR3 is 16 residues long. V dropped 5 bases and J dropped 4; count of bases not matched to a gene: 6. CDR1 SNHLY and CDR2 FYNNEI come from the germline V gene. As DNA, the CDR3 is TGTGCCAGCAGTTCCGGACTAGCGGGAGGTACAGAGACCCAGTACTTC. This translates into CASSSGLAGGTETQYF.

V gene TRBV19 combines with J gene TRBJ2-3, with a tentative D call TRBD2 (5 bases). CDR3 size: 14 residues. V was trimmed by 3 bases and J by 1 base, leaving 8 bases between them. From germline, CDR1 is LNHDA and CDR2 SQIVND (reference sequence). This CDR3 reads CASSISRGTDTQYF. The CDR3 DNA reads as TGTGCCAGTAGTATTTCGCGGGGCACAGATACGCAGTATTTT.